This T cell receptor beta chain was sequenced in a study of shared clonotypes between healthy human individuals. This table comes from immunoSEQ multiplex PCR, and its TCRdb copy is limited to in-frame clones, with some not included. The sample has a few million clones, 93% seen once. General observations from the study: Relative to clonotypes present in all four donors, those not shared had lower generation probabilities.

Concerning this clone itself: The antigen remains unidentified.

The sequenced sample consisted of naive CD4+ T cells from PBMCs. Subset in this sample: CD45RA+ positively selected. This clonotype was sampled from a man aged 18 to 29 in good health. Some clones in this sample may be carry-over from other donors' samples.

The CDR3 here is CASTNPGTGSDTQYF. As DNA, the CDR3 is TGTGCCAGTACTAACCCCGGGACAGGGAGCGATACGCAGTATTTT. The V and J genes are TRBV19 and TRBJ2-3; 9 positions match TRBD1. The germline CDR1 and CDR2 sequences are LNHDA and SQIVND (reference sequence). The CDR3 is made up of 15 amino acids. V lost 7 bases and J lost 6; bases outside the gene matches: 11.